This entry lists 14 T cell receptor beta chains sequenced from one sample in a study of T cells expressing NK-cell markers. TCRdb re-called the 5' RACE reads and catalogs CDR3 proteins one per entry, DNA excluded. The sample data list 8,000 or so distinct CDR3 sequences. Material: blood T cells: a sorted CD56 or NKG2C T cell subset, CD4+ or CD8+ T cells, or bulk PBMC T cells (not recorded which). Receptor source: a man between 18 and 69 years old in good health.

The V call is TRBV4-2, the J call TRBJ2-3; the TRBD1 assignment by TCRdb is unverifiable without DNA. The length of the CDR3 is 16 residues. CDR1 and CDR2 (germline): LGHNA, YNFKEQ. The CDR3 is CASSHPGGIGSDTQYF.

This rearrangement joins TRBV6-1 to TRBJ1-4. CDR3 length: 14 amino acids. Germline V gene data show CDR1 as MNHNS and CDR2 as SASEGT. CDR3 residues: CASSDLLEVEKLFF.

V usage is TRBV20-1 and J usage is TRBJ2-3; lacking DNA, the TRBD1 call made by TCRdb goes unchecked. The CDR3 has 15 amino acids. Germline assignment: CDR1 DFQATT and CDR2 SNEGSKA (reference sequence). The CDR3 loop reads CSARAGTGVGDTQYF.

The V gene is TRBV30, the J gene TRBJ2-2; TCRdb outputs TRBD2, but without DNA this stays unchecked. The germline V gene encodes CDR1 GTSNPN and CDR2 SVGIG (reference sequence). CDR3 length: 15 residues. CDR3 residues: CAWSVPGEVTGELFF.

The V gene is TRBV5-1, the J gene TRBJ2-5; checking the TCRdb D call of TRBD2 is not possible without DNA. This CDR3 is 18 amino acids long. Germline-derived CDR1 and CDR2 are SGHRS and YFSETQ. The CDR3 loop is CASSVRLAGESYQETQYF.

The chain carries TRBV7-9 and TRBJ1-2. The CDR3 is 12 residues long. Germline V CDR1 and CDR2: SEHNR, FQNEAQ (reference sequence). The CDR3 sequence is CASSFQVEGYTF.

The genes are TRBV6-4 and TRBJ2-5; no DNA is available, so the TRBD1 call from TCRdb remains unchecked. The CDR3 has 15 residues. Germline assignment: CDR1 MRHNA and CDR2 SNTAGT. This chain's CDR3 is CASSNGSGGQETQYF.

This sequence joins TRBV30 and TRBJ1-1. Germline CDR1 reads GTSNPN; CDR2 reads SVGIG (reference sequence). The CDR3 runs to 13 residues. CDR3 sequence: CAWSVGVVVDAFF.

This chain uses TRBV6-2 or TRBV6-3 with TRBJ1-5; TCRdb names TRBD1, which stays unverified in the absence of DNA. The CDR3 loop spans 15 amino acids. CDR1 and CDR2 (germline): MNHEY, SVGEGT. The CDR3 loop is CASSYPDRVTEPQHF.

The V and J genes are TRBV5-6 and TRBJ2-7; TCRdb gives TRBD1 as the D gene, but with no DNA this cannot be confirmed. This CDR3 is 13 amino acids long. Germline V gives CDR1 SGHDT, CDR2 YYEEEE. The CDR3 loop is CASSPITGGEQYF.

The chain recombines TRBV6-2 or TRBV6-3 with TRBJ2-1; TCRdb returns TRBD1, unconfirmable since there is no DNA. The CDR3 spans 13 residues. Germline V gene sequence: CDR1 MNHEY, CDR2 SVGEGT. The CDR3 loop reads CASSYSEQGEQFF.

The chain combines TRBV20-1 with TRBJ2-2; TCRdb selects TRBD2, and the lack of DNA leaves this call unchecked. Germline CDR1 reads DFQATT; CDR2 reads SNEGSKA (reference sequence). The CDR3 has 15 residues. The CDR3 is CSANGGGRDTGELFF.

The V gene is TRBV6-1, the J gene TRBJ1-1; checking the TCRdb D call of TRBD1 is not possible without DNA. The CDR3 covers 14 residues. Per the germline V gene, CDR1 is MNHNS and CDR2 is SASEGT. The CDR3 spells CASSEGRGFEGAFF.

V is TRBV20-1 and J is TRBJ2-1; TCRdb's assignment of TRBD1 cannot be checked, as there is no DNA. This CDR3 has 12 residues. From germline, CDR1 is DFQATT and CDR2 SNEGSKA (reference sequence). The CDR3: CSARYRENEQFF.